This T cell receptor (beta chain) was captured in a study of cytomegalovirus exposure and HLA in healthy donors. V lost 5 bases, J lost 0 bases, and 5 bases stayed unmatched. This CDR3 spans 15 amino acids. Germline V gene sequence: CDR1 SGHTA, CDR2 FQGTGA. Vbeta (60) and Jbeta (13) primers were used in the PCR. TCRdb keeps only in-frame clones here, not all; method: immunoSEQ multiplex PCR. The sample has under 200,000 clones, 70% to 85% seen once. The sequencing input was PBMCs. This TCR derives from a man aged 35 to 55 in good health and CMV-seropositive. The rearrangement uses TRBV7-3 and TRBJ2-3, with 7 positions matching TRBD2. CDR3 coding DNA: TGTGCCAGCAGCCGCACTAGCGCCAGCACAGATACGCAGTATTTT. Amino acids: CASSRTSASTDTQYF. The variable domain in full, completed from reference TRBV7-3 and TRBJ2-3, reads GAGVSQTPSNKVTEKGKYVELRCDPISGHTALYWYRQSLGQGPEFLIYFQGTGAADDSGLPNDRFFAVRPEGSVSTLKIQRTERGDSAVYLCASSRTSASTDTQYFGPGTRLTVL.